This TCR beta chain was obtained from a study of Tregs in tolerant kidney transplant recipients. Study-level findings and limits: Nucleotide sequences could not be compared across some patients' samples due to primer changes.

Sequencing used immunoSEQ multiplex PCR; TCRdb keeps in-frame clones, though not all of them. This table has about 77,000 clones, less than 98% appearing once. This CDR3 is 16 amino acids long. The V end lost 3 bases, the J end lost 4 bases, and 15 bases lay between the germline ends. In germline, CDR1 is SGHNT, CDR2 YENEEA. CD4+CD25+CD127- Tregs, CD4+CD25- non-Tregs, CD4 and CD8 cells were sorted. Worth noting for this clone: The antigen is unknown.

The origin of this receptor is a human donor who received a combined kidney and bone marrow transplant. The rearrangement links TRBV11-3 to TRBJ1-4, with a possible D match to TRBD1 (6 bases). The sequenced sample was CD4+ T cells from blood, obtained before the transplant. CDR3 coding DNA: TGTGCCAGCAGCTTGGGCCTTACAGGGAATAATGAAAAACTGTTTTTT. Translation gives CASSLGLTGNNEKLFF.